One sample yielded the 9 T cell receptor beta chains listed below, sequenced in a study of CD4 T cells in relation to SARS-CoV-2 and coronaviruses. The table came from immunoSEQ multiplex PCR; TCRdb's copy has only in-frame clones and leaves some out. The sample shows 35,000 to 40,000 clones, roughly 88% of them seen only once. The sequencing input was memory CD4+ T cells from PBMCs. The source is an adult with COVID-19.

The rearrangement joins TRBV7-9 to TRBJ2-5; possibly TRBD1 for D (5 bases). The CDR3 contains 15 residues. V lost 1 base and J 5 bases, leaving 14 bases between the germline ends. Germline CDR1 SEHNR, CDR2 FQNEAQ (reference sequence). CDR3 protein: CASSLEDTLGETQYF. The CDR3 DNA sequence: TGTGCCAGCAGCTTAGAGGACACTTTGGGGGAGACCCAGTACTTC.

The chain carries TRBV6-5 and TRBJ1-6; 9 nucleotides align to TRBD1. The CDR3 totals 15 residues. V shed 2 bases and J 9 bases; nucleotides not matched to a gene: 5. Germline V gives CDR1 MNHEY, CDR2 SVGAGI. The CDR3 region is CASSYGTGNGSPLHF. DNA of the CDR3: TGTGCCAGCAGTTACGGGACAGGGAACGGTTCACCCCTCCACTTT.

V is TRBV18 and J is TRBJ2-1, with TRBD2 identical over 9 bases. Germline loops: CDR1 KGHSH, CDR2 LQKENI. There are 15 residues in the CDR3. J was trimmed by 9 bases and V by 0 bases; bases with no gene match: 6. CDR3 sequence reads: CASSPPIAGEPEQFF. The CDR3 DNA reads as TGTGCCAGCTCACCACCAATAGCGGGAGAACCTGAGCAGTTCTTC. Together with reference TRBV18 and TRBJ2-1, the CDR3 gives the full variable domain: NAGVMQNPRHLVRRRGQEARLRCSPMKGHSHVYWYRQLPEEGLKFMVYLQKENIIDESGMPKERFSAEFPKEGPSILRIQQVVRGDSAAYFCASSPPIAGEPEQFFGPGTRLTVL.

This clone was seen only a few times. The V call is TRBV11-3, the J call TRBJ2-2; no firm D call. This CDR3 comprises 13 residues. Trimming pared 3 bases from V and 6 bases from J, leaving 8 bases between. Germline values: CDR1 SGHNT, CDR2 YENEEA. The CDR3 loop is CASSFLVSGELFF. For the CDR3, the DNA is TGTGCCAGCAGCTTCCTAGTTTCCGGGGAGCTGTTTTTT.

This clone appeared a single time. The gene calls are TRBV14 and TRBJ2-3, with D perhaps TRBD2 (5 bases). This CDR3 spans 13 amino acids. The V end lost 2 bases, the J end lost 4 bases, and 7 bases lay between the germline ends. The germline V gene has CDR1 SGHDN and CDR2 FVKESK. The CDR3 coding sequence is TGTGCCAGCAGCCAATTGAGGGCAGATACGCAGTATTTT. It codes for CASSQLRADTQYF.

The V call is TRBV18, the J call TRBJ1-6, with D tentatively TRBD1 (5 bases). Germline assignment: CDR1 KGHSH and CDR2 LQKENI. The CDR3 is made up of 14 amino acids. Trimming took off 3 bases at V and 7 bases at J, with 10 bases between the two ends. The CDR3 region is CASSPAQANSPLHF. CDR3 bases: TGTGCCAGCTCACCGGCACAGGCAAATTCACCCCTCCACTTT.

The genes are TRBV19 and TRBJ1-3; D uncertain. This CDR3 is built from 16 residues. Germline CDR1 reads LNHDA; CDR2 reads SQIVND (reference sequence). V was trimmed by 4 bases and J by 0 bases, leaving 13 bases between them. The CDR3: CASSTVGMDSGNTIYF. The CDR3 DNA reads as TGTGCCAGTAGTACCGTCGGGATGGACTCTGGAAACACCATATATTTT.

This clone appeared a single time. The CDR3 protein is CASSPGALAGGSYEQYF. CDR3 sequence (DNA): TGCGCCAGCAGCCCCGGGGCCCTAGCGGGAGGTTCCTACGAGCAGTACTTC. V and J are TRBV5-1 and TRBJ2-7; the match to TRBD2 covers 11 bases. V shed 4 bases and J 1 base; nucleotides not matched to a gene: 10. The CDR3 sequence is 17 residues long. Germline V gene sequence: CDR1 SGHRS, CDR2 YFSETQ. Drawing the rest from reference TRBV5-1 and TRBJ2-7, the complete variable domain is KAGVTQTPRYLIKTRGQQVTLSCSPISGHRSVSWYQQTPGQGLQFLFEYFSETQRNKGNFPGRFSGRQFSNSRSEMNVSTLELGDSALYLCASSPGALAGGSYEQYFGPGTRLTVT.

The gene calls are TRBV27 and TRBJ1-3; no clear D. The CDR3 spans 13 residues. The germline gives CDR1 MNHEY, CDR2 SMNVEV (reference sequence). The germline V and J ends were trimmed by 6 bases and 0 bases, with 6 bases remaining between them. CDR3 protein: CASRPSSGNTIYF. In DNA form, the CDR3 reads TGTGCCAGCAGACCTTCCTCTGGAAACACCATATATTTT.